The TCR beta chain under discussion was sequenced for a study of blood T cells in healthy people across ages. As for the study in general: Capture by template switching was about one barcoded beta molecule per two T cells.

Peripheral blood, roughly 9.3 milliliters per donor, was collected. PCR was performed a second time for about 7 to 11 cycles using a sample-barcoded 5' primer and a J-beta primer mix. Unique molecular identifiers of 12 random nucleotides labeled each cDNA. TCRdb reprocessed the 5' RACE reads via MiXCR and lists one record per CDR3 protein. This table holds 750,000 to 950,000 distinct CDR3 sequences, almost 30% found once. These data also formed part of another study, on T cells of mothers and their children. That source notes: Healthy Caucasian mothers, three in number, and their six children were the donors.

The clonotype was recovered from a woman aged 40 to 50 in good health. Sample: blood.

CDR3 amino acids: CASSPLTADSPLHF. As DNA, the CDR3 is TGTGCCAGCAGTCCACTGACAGCAGATTCACCCCTCCACTTT. This chain connects TRBV27 to TRBJ1-6; perhaps TRBD1 as D (5 bases). There are 14 residues in the CDR3. Germline lookup yields CDR1 MNHEY and CDR2 SMNVEV (reference sequence). The V end lost 5 bases, the J end lost 8 bases, and 13 bases lay between the germline ends.